These 19 T cell receptor beta chains originate from one sample sequenced in a study of OX40 agonist ivuxolimab in advanced cancers. Sequenced by immunoSEQ multiplex PCR; TCRdb stores in-frame clones only, minus some. The sample consists of about 40,000 clones, approximately 78% of them appearing once. Sequencing was performed on CD4+ or CD8+ T cells sorted from blood, taken in a trial of the OX40 agonist ivuxolimab. All receptors derive from an adult with an advanced solid tumor such as melanoma, head and neck, liver or kidney cancer.

This rearrangement joins TRBV7-9 to TRBJ2-1; TRBD2 matches at 10 bases. V shed 2 bases and J 7 bases; nucleotides not matched to a gene: 8. The CDR3 totals 16 residues. The germline gives CDR1 SEHNR, CDR2 FQNEAQ (reference sequence). The CDR3 here is CASSLRAGGRRNEQFF. The CDR3 DNA reads TGTGCCAGCAGCTTACGAGCGGGGGGGCGTCGGAATGAGCAGTTCTTC.

The CDR3 sequence: CASSQGTWTGVFSGANVLTF. Written as DNA, the CDR3 is TGCGCCAGCAGCCAAGGAACTTGGACAGGGGTCTTCTCTGGGGCCAACGTCCTGACTTTC. The chain recombines TRBV4-1 with TRBJ2-6; the match to TRBD1 covers 9 bases. This CDR3 region has 20 residues. In germline, CDR1 is MGHRA, CDR2 YSYEKL. J gave up 0 bases and V 1 base, and 10 bases lay outside the gene matches.

The rearrangement links TRBV30 to TRBJ1-1, with D perhaps TRBD1 (5 bases). From germline, CDR1 is GTSNPN and CDR2 SVGIG (reference sequence). This CDR3 is 11 amino acids long. V gave up 8 bases and J gave up 3 bases, with 10 bases separating them. The CDR3 spells CAGDYYTEAFF. DNA of the CDR3: TGTGCCGGGGACTATTACACTGAAGCTTTCTTT.

The chain has TRBV28 and TRBJ1-1, with 9 nucleotides matching TRBD1. J lost 3 bases, V lost 6 bases, and 11 bases had no gene match. The length of the CDR3 is 16 residues. The germline gives CDR1 MDHEN, CDR2 SYDVKM. In nucleotides, the CDR3 is TGTGCCAGCAGCACACGGGACAGGGTATCTGACACTGAAGCTTTCTTT. It encodes CASSTRDRVSDTEAFF.

This chain connects TRBV27 to TRBJ1-2, with TRBD1 matching 8 bases. This CDR3 is 16 amino acids long. J gave up 6 bases and V 4 bases, and 13 bases lay outside the gene matches. Germline V gives CDR1 MNHEY, CDR2 SMNVEV (reference sequence). The chain's CDR3 is CASSSSVQGAFNGYTF. Written as DNA, the CDR3 is TGTGCCAGCAGTTCTAGTGTGCAGGGGGCCTTTAATGGCTACACCTTC.

The genes are TRBV30 and TRBJ1-1; D remains unclear. The CDR3 runs 11 residues. Germline V lookup: CDR1 GTSNPN, CDR2 SVGIG (reference sequence). Trimming took 2 bases from V and 7 from J, leaving 8 bases between them. CDR3 loop: CAWSPRFEAFF. The CDR3 nucleotides are TGTGCCTGGAGTCCCAGATTTGAAGCTTTCTTT.

The chain has TRBV15 and TRBJ2-2; 12 positions agree with TRBD1. The CDR3 covers 17 residues. Trimming cost V 4 bases and J 6 bases; bases outside gene matches: 9. Germline assignment: CDR1 LNHNV and CDR2 YYDKDF (reference sequence). CDR3 amino acids: CATSTKRGQGAAGELFF. CDR3 nucleotides: TGTGCCACCAGCACAAAGCGGGGACAGGGGGCCGCCGGGGAGCTGTTTTTT.

This clone was counted between two and nine times. The chain has TRBV9 and TRBJ2-5; D may correspond to TRBD1 or TRBD2 (7 bases each). Germline values: CDR1 SGDLS, CDR2 YYNGEE. The CDR3 loop spans 16 amino acids. V lost 4 bases to trimming and J lost 5 bases, with 21 bases between them. The CDR3 DNA reads TGTGCCAGCAGCTCCCCCCCCGACAGGGAGGGGGAGACCCAGTACTTC. Translating it yields CASSSPPDREGETQYF.

This clone was detected only once. This chain joins TRBV7-2 and TRBJ1-4, with D maybe TRBD1 (5 bases). The V gene lost 3 bases and the J gene lost 3 bases, with 8 bases spanning the gap. CDR1 is SGHTA and CDR2 is FQGNSA in the germline V gene. The CDR3 totals 14 residues. This CDR3 is CASSLMGANEKLFF. DNA of the CDR3: TGTGCCAGCAGCTTGATGGGGGCTAATGAAAAACTGTTTTTT.

This chain joins TRBV5-8 and TRBJ1-3; D not certain. Between the trimmed V and J ends, which lost 0 bases and 2 bases, there was a span of 6 bases. In germline, CDR1 is SGHTS, CDR2 YDEGEE. The CDR3 consists of 14 residues. The CDR3 DNA reads TGTGCCAGCAGCTTGGGACGGACTGGAAACACCATATATTTT. This gives the protein CASSLGRTGNTIYF.

The chain's CDR3 is CASSRPGEGGETQYF. DNA for the CDR3: TGTGCCAGCAGCCGTCCCGGTGAGGGAGGAGAGACCCAGTACTTC. J is TRBJ2-5 and V is TRBV5-4; possibly TRBD2 for D (6 bases). This CDR3 has 15 amino acids. Trimming took off 4 bases at V and 4 bases at J, with 17 bases between the two ends. CDR1 and CDR2 (germline): SGHNT, YYREEE (reference sequence).

J is TRBJ2-1 and V is TRBV30; D is perhaps TRBD1 (5 bases). Germline V lookup: CDR1 GTSNPN, CDR2 SVGIG (reference sequence). V lost 7 bases, J lost 5 bases, and 12 bases lay in between. The CDR3 has 12 amino acids. CDR3 sequence (DNA): TGTGCCTTTTCCAGGGTAGACAATGAGCAGTTCTTC. Translating gives CAFSRVDNEQFF. Supplemented by reference TRBV30 and TRBJ2-1, the full variable domain reads SQTIHQWPATLVQPVGSPLSLECTVEGTSNPNLYWYRQAAGRGLQLLFYSVGIGQISSEVPQNLSASRPQDRQFILSSKKLLLSDSGFYLCAFSRVDNEQFFGPGTRLTVL.

The V gene is TRBV7-2, the J gene TRBJ2-6; 7 bases are a match to TRBD2. CDR1 and CDR2 from the germline V gene are SGHTA and FQGNSA. Trimming cost V 5 bases and J 4 bases; bases outside gene matches: 5. The CDR3 loop spans 15 amino acids. The CDR3 nucleotides read TGTGCCAGCAGCCCTCGAGCGGGGGGGGCCAACGTCCTGACTTTC. Translation: CASSPRAGGANVLTF.

V and J are TRBV21-1 and TRBJ2-2. TRBV21-1 is tagged as a pseudogene. This CDR3 comprises 15 residues. This CDR3 reads CASYSGTANTGELFF. CDR3 sequence (DNA): TGTGCCAGCTATTCCGGGACGGCCAACACCGGGGAGCTGTTTTTT.

This clone was detected a few times. This rearrangement joins TRBV9 to TRBJ2-5; D gene ambiguous. TRBJ2-7 explains the end of the DNA better; the J call may be wrong. CDR1 SGDLS and CDR2 YYNGEE come from the germline V gene. The CDR3 sequence is 16 residues long. This CDR3 reads CASSFYRSARTYEQYF. The CDR3 DNA reads TGTGCCAGCAGTTTTTATAGGTCCGCCCGGACCTACGAGCAGTACTTC.

J is TRBJ2-7 and V is TRBV7-8; TRBD2 aligns across 11 bases. The CDR3 covers 17 residues. Germline CDR1 reads SGHVS; CDR2 reads FQNEAQ. The V and J ends lost 1 base and 4 bases, in that order; junction bases with no gene match: 9. The CDR3 sequence is CASSLGFTSGSRYEQYF. The CDR3 DNA reads TGTGCCAGCAGCTTAGGTTTTACTAGCGGGAGTCGGTACGAGCAGTACTTC.

The chain employs TRBV7-2 and TRBJ2-2; possibly TRBD1 or TRBD2 for D (7 bases each). Between the trimmed V and J ends, which lost 6 bases and 1 base, there was a span of 15 bases. The CDR3 has 16 residues. Germline V gives CDR1 SGHTA, CDR2 FQGNSA. CDR3 loop: CASRQGRGQNTGELFF. DNA for the CDR3: TGTGCCAGCAGGCAAGGGAGGGGGCAGAACACCGGGGAGCTGTTTTTT.

The chain employs TRBV6-5 and TRBJ2-1, with TRBD1 matching over 10 bases. V shed 11 bases and J 9 bases; nucleotides not matched to a gene: 7. Germline V gives CDR1 MNHEY, CDR2 SVGAGI. The CDR3 sequence is 12 residues long. In DNA, the CDR3 is TGTGCCCACGGGACAGGGGAAGGTGAGCAGTTCTTC. This encodes CAHGTGEGEQFF.

This clone was seen just once. This chain connects TRBV9 to TRBJ2-1; D is unresolved. Germline loops: CDR1 SGDLS, CDR2 YYNGEE. Trimming pared 0 bases from V and 8 bases from J, leaving 15 bases between. CDR3 length: 15 amino acids. CDR3 region: CASSVVGLLFDEQFF. The DNA of the CDR3 is TGTGCCAGCAGCGTAGTCGGCTTGCTCTTCGATGAGCAGTTCTTC. Complete variable domain (other parts from reference TRBV9 and TRBJ2-1): DSGVTQTPKHLITATGQRVTLRCSPRSGDLSVYWYQQSLDQGLQFLIQYYNGEERAKGNILERFSAQQFPDLHSELNLSSLELGDSALYFCASSVVGLLFDEQFFGPGTRLTVL.